A single sample is the source of the 25 T cell receptor beta chains below, sequenced in a study of metastatic and nonmetastatic thyroid tumors (TCRdb year 2020). None of the patients had been given any treatment before thyroid surgery. Library prep was done by PCR. Sequencing was performed on an Illumina HiSeq 4000. TCRdb took the public reads, trimmed them with fastp at Q25, ran MiXCR for clone calling and kept in-frame beta chains. The sample has roughly 20,000 clones on record, 30% to 35% of them singletons. The top ten hold 9% to 10% of the sample. The sequenced sample consisted of tumor tissue. All receptors derive from a male donor with papillary thyroid cancer or a benign thyroid nodule (not recorded which). Some clones in this sample may be carry-over from other donors' samples.

This clone was detected many times. A much larger clone lies a single base off, so this may be a read error. The chain links TRBV9 to TRBJ2-1; 7 bases map to TRBD2. The CDR3 has 15 amino acids. In germline, CDR1 is SGDLS, CDR2 YYNGEE. J gave up 3 bases and V 3 bases, and 6 bases lay outside the gene matches. The CDR3 DNA reads TGTGCCAGCAGCGCTAGCGGAAACCACTACAATGAGCAGTTCTTC. Protein sequence: CASSASGNHYNEQFF.

This clone was recorded a few times. The chain is built from TRBV24-1 and TRBJ2-3; 9 positions match TRBD1. The ends lost 2 bases at V and 4 bases at J; junction bases unmatched: 3. The CDR3 is 15 amino acids. The germline CDR1 and CDR2 sequences are KGHDR and SFDVKD. CDR3 sequence (DNA): TGTGCCACCAGTGATTCCGGGACAGGGTCAGATACGCAGTATTTT. Translated, it gives CATSDSGTGSDTQYF.

This clone is judged medium-sized. The J gene is TRBJ1-1, the V gene TRBV6-1, with TRBD1 as a possible D gene (5 bases). Germline CDR1 and CDR2: MNHNS and SASEGT. This CDR3 has 15 residues. V lost 2 bases and J lost 1, with 11 bases in between. CDR3 amino acids: CASSERGRRNTEAFF. DNA for the CDR3: TGTGCCAGCAGTGAAAGGGGCCGGAGGAACACTGAAGCTTTCTTT.

This clone occurred a few times. The gene calls are TRBV6-2 or TRBV6-3 and TRBJ2-7; possibly TRBD1 or TRBD2 for D (6 bases each). This CDR3 has 17 amino acids. Germline V gene lookup returns CDR1 MNHEY and CDR2 SVGEGT. Deletions cut 0 bases from V and 3 bases from J, with 18 bases between. CDR3 in amino acids: CASSYSTEGGGRYEQYF. CDR3 DNA sequence: TGTGCCAGCAGTTACTCGACGGAGGGGGGCGGTCGCTACGAGCAGTACTTC.

The genes are TRBV6-1 and TRBJ2-3; TRBD1 matches 8 bases. CDR3 size: 13 residues. Germline assignment: CDR1 MNHNS and CDR2 SASEGT. V dropped 6 bases and J dropped 6; count of bases not matched to a gene: 5. The CDR3 DNA follows: TGTGCCAGCAGACAGGGGGGCCCCGATACGCAGTATTTT. Protein: CASRQGGPDTQYF.

This clone is medium-sized in the sample. This sequence joins TRBV28 and TRBJ2-7; tentatively, D is TRBD1 (6 bases). CDR3 size: 12 residues. CDR1 and CDR2 (germline): MDHEN, SYDVKM. Trimming removed 3 bases at V and 5 bases at J, with 8 bases between. In nucleotides, the CDR3 is TGTGCCAGCAGTTTTAGGGACAACGAGCAGTACTTC. It is translated as CASSFRDNEQYF.

By share, this clone counts as medium-sized. The chain employs TRBV25-1 and TRBJ2-3, with D possibly TRBD1 on 5 matching bases. The length of the CDR3 is 14 residues. V lost 3 bases and J lost 0, with 7 bases in between. Germline V gene sequence: CDR1 MGHDK, CDR2 SYGVNS. CDR3 sequence: CASSDAGSTDTQYF. CDR3 nucleotide sequence: TGTGCCAGCAGTGATGCAGGGAGCACAGATACGCAGTATTTT.

The rearrangement uses TRBV12-3 or TRBV12-4 and TRBJ2-1, with D possibly TRBD1 on 5 matching bases. Between the trimmed V and J ends, which lost 5 bases and 5 bases, there was a span of 16 bases. The CDR3 has 15 residues. The CDR3 DNA reads as TGTGCCAGCAGTAACAGGTATGGCGGTCACAATGAGCAGTTCTTC. This encodes CASSNRYGGHNEQFF.

This clone is judged medium-sized (0.01 to 0.1%). The chain employs TRBV6-1 and TRBJ2-7; the D is unclear. The germline V and J ends were trimmed by 2 bases and 1 base, with 9 bases remaining between them. There are 14 residues in the CDR3. CDR1 MNHNS and CDR2 SASEGT come from the germline V gene. The CDR3 nucleotides read TGTGCCAGCAGTGAAATATCCAGGTCCTACGAGCAGTACTTC. Its translation is CASSEISRSYEQYF.

The V gene is TRBV7-6, the J gene TRBJ1-1; D is perhaps TRBD1 (6 bases). The germline V gene encodes CDR1 SGHVS and CDR2 FNYEAQ. The CDR3 contains 16 residues. V gave up 5 bases and J gave up 5 bases, with 21 bases separating them. The CDR3 DNA reads TGTGCCAGCAGCACGATCACCCCTCAGGGGTCTACTGAAGCTTTCTTT. It encodes CASSTITPQGSTEAFF.

This clone was detected ten times or more. V usage is TRBV3-1 and J usage is TRBJ2-6, with 9 bases aligning to TRBD2. CDR1 LGHDT and CDR2 YNNKEL come from the germline V gene (reference sequence). V trimming: 4 bases; J trimming: 4 bases; junction bases outside the gene matches: 2. This CDR3 has 15 amino acids. The CDR3 region is CASSRAGGGANVLTF. In DNA form, the CDR3 reads TGTGCCAGCAGCCGTGCGGGAGGGGGGGCCAACGTCCTGACTTTC.

This clone was seen many times. The genes are TRBV5-7 and TRBJ1-1; weak D call: TRBD1 (5 bases). TRBV5-7 is flagged as an ORF with uncertain function. Trimming took off 1 base at V and 4 bases at J, with 26 bases between the two ends. The length of the CDR3 is 19 residues. In DNA, the CDR3 is TGTGCCAGCAGCTTGCTGGGGATCGGATTCGGGGGTAGGGGCACTGAAGCTTTCTTT. It yields the protein CASSLLGIGFGGRGTEAFF.

This chain joins TRBV19 and TRBJ1-2; D gene unclear. This CDR3 is built from 14 residues. Per germline, CDR1 LNHDA and CDR2 SQIVND (reference sequence). Trimming shortened V by 6 bases and J by 1 base, and 12 bases separated the two germline ends. Here the CDR3 DNA reads TGTGCCAGTAGAGGTGTGGGTGGTAACTATGGCTACACCTTC. Amino acids: CASRGVGGNYGYTF. The whole variable domain, filled in from reference TRBV19 and TRBJ1-2, reads DGGITQSPKYLFRKEGQNVTLSCEQNLNHDAMYWYRQDPGQGLRLIYYSQIVNDFQKGDIAEGYSVSREKKESFPLTVTSAQKNPTAFYLCASRGVGGNYGYTFGSGTRLTVV.

The chain uses TRBV2 and TRBJ2-7, with 8 bases matching TRBD1. After removal of 8 bases from V and 3 bases from J, the junction contained 9 bases not matched to a gene. The V gene's germline CDR1 is SNHLY and CDR2 FYNNEI. The CDR3 spans 14 residues. The CDR3 nucleotides read TGTGCCAGCGGCTCGAGGACAGGGAACTACGAGCAGTACTTC. It yields the protein CASGSRTGNYEQYF.

As concerns this clone: This may be a read error: a much more frequent sequence differs by one nucleotide. The chain uses TRBV5-4 and TRBJ2-6; D is unclear. The CDR3 spans 16 residues. Germline loops: CDR1 SGHNT, CDR2 YYREEE (reference sequence). The V gene lost 2 bases and the J gene lost 0 bases, with 9 bases spanning the gap. Written as DNA, the CDR3 is TGTGCCAGCAGCTTTAGAGCTAGCTCTGGGGCCAACGTCCTGACTTTC. It is translated as CASSFRASSGANVLTF. Variable domain in full (rest from reference TRBV5-4 and TRBJ2-6): ETGVTQSPTHLIKTRGQQVTLRCSSQSGHNTVSWYQQALGQGPQFIFQYYREEENGRGNFPPRFSGLQFPNYSSELNVNALELDDSALYLCASSFRASSGANVLTFGAGSRLTVL.

The J gene is TRBJ1-1, the V gene TRBV20-1; no firm D call. Trimming stripped 0 bases from V and 1 base from J, with 12 bases between. Looked up from germline, CDR1 is DFQATT and CDR2 is SNEGSKA (reference sequence). The CDR3 has 15 residues. The chain's CDR3 is CSARDPDTGNTEAFF. As DNA, the CDR3 is TGCAGTGCTAGAGATCCCGACACGGGGAACACTGAAGCTTTCTTT.

This clone showed up many times. Other nucleotide sequences in the sample specify the same CDR3. J is TRBJ2-3 and V is TRBV20-1; D possibly corresponds to TRBD2 (6 bases). The CDR3 has 14 residues. Between the trimmed V and J ends, which lost 5 bases and 1 base, there was a span of 13 bases. CDR1 and CDR2 (germline): DFQATT, SNEGSKA (reference sequence). CDR3 nucleotides: TGCAGTGCTGATAGCGGAAAGGGCACAGATACGCAGTATTTT. As protein: CSADSGKGTDTQYF.

Note on this clone: One end of the junction is discordant with germline, which a read error may explain. This rearrangement joins TRBV11-1 to TRBJ2-3; TRBD2 might be the D (6 bases). Germline V lookup: CDR1 SGHAT, CDR2 FQDESV (reference sequence). This CDR3 has 16 amino acids. CDR3 protein: CASSLILAFDTDTQYF. In DNA, the CDR3 is TGTGCCAGTAGCTTAATCCTAGCGTTTGACACAGATACGCAGTATTTT.

Relative to its sample, this clone is medium-sized. The chain carries TRBV6-1 and TRBJ2-7; D is unclear. Trimming stripped 6 bases from V and 3 bases from J, with 12 bases between. The CDR3 totals 13 residues. Germline CDR1 MNHNS, CDR2 SASEGT. The chain's CDR3 is CASRLGPIYEQYF. In DNA, the CDR3 is TGTGCCAGCAGGCTAGGACCTATCTACGAGCAGTACTTC.

This chain uses TRBV7-9 with TRBJ1-2; a possible D gene is TRBD1 (5 bases). Germline CDR1 reads SEHNR; CDR2 reads FQNEAQ (reference sequence). Deletions cut 1 base from V and 2 bases from J, with 8 bases between. This CDR3 is 14 amino acids long. The CDR3 DNA is TGTGCCAGCAGCTTAGTAGAGGGGAACTATGGCTACACCTTC. Protein product: CASSLVEGNYGYTF.

The sample holds many counts of this clone. This chain connects TRBV19 to TRBJ1-1; no definite D call. Trimming pared 3 bases from V and 4 bases from J, leaving 12 bases between. Germline V gives CDR1 LNHDA, CDR2 SQIVND (reference sequence). The CDR3 runs to 14 residues. CDR3 region: CASSIKRGGTEAFF. The CDR3 DNA is TGTGCCAGTAGTATCAAGCGGGGAGGCACTGAAGCTTTCTTT.

This clone has only a few counts. The chain employs TRBV14 and TRBJ2-2; no clear D. From germline, CDR1 is SGHDN and CDR2 FVKESK. The V and J ends lost 4 bases and 3 bases respectively, with 18 bases between them. The CDR3 length is 17 residues. CDR3 residues: CASSLGWSAWDTGELFF. CDR3 sequence (DNA): TGTGCCAGCAGCCTAGGGTGGTCGGCCTGGGACACCGGGGAGCTGTTTTTT. Variable domain in full (rest from reference TRBV14 and TRBJ2-2): EAGVTQFPSHSVIEKGQTVTLRCDPISGHDNLYWYRRVMGKEIKFLLHFVKESKQDESGMPNNRFLAERTGGTYSTLKVQPAELEDSGVYFCASSLGWSAWDTGELFFGEGSRLTVL.

This clone was seen a handful of times. J is TRBJ1-5 and V is TRBV6-1; D not resolved. The germline V gene encodes CDR1 MNHNS and CDR2 SASEGT. The CDR3 consists of 13 residues. V lost 6 bases and J lost 4, with 10 bases in between. CDR3 loop: CASSRPLNQPQHF. The DNA of the CDR3 is TGTGCCAGCAGCCGGCCGCTGAATCAGCCCCAGCATTTT.

This chain links TRBV5-1 with TRBJ2-3; TRBD2 is a possible D gene (5 bases). The length of the CDR3 is 16 residues. CDR1 is SGHRS and CDR2 is YFSETQ in the germline V gene. The V end lost 4 bases, the J end lost 2 bases, and 17 bases lay between the germline ends. CDR3 amino acids: CASSEGSSWNTDTQYF. The CDR3 region has the DNA TGCGCCAGCAGCGAAGGGAGCTCCTGGAACACAGATACGCAGTATTTT.

By share of the sample, this clone is medium-sized (0.01 to 0.1%). The DNA of the CDR3 is TGTGCCAGCAGTTTAAGTGGCGCAGGATCAGATACGCAGTATTTT. This codes for CASSLSGAGSDTQYF. The chain has TRBV28 and TRBJ2-3; unclear D gene. The V gene lost 2 bases and the J gene lost 4 bases, with 13 bases spanning the gap. Germline V gene lookup returns CDR1 MDHEN and CDR2 SYDVKM. The CDR3 runs 15 residues.